This TCR beta chain is drawn from a study of vaccination and CD4 T cells after COVID-19. On the study more broadly: Collection of post-COVID samples occurred a median around 96 days after diagnosis, spanning a range of 35 to 161. Overlapping spike peptides of SARS-CoV-2, HCoV-NL63, HCoV-OC43 and HCoV-229E stimulated the cells.

The Oncomine TCR Beta short-read assay sequenced DNA from cultured CD4+ T cells. Cultured CD4+ T cells yielded the extracted genomic DNA. TCRdb itself ran the PCR reads through MiXCR, one entry per CDR3 protein. The sample gives more than 4,000 distinct CDR3 sequences, about 50% of which show up once; roughly two fifths is in the top ten. This clonotype was counted a single time. The antigen is unknown. Treatment of the sample: roughly ten-day PBMC culture with coronavirus spike peptide pools or control peptides (ViraFEST assay). Trimming stripped 0 bases from V and 9 bases from J, with 12 bases between. This CDR3 has 14 residues. Germline values: CDR1 SGHNT, CDR2 YENEEA.

Source material: CD4+ T cells from blood, cultured in vitro. The chain uses TRBV11-3 and TRBJ2-1, with a weak D call TRBD1 (6 bases). The receptor's source is a human donor who had recovered from COVID-19. The CDR3 loop is CASSLDPGVPEQFF. Written as DNA, the CDR3 is TGTGCCAGCAGCTTAGATCCAGGGGTTCCTGAGCAGTTCTTC.